This T cell receptor (beta chain) was found in a study of T cell responses to AZD1222 COVID-19 vaccine. Study-wide context: It was second doses at about 4 or about 12 weeks that were pooled. Study-wide findings and caveats: Samples come after the peak T cell response, not at day 14. Mostly white British, mostly female donors; authors suggested clonal diversity may be underestimated. At study baseline, merely five or six AZD1222 recipients were seropositive.

Unmatched junction bases numbered 2, after V lost 3 bases and J lost 11 bases. The CDR3 sequence is 11 residues long. Germline assignment: CDR1 WSHSY and CDR2 SAAADI. Profiled with immunoSEQ multiplex PCR; TCRdb holds only in-frame clones, not every one. Of about 150,000 clones listed, 92% are singletons. This clone was recorded once. Its antigen is unidentified. The sequence was collected from an adult in good health. The sample in question was peripheral blood, obtained on day 0 of AZD1222 vaccination. This sequence joins TRBV10-2 and TRBJ2-3, with TRBD2 matching over 7 bases. CDR3 amino acids: CASSDGGRQYF. DNA for the CDR3: TGCGCCAGCAGTGATGGCGGGAGGCAGTATTTT.